This is a list of T cell receptor beta chains from one sample in a study of blood T cell repertoires in COVID-19. Clones were read by immunoSEQ multiplex PCR, and TCRdb kept only the in-frame ones, dropping some. The data hold approximately 400,000 clones, with approximately 87% observed a single time. Sample: PBMCs or T cells enriched from blood (not recorded which). These receptors were obtained from a man aged 30 to 45 who had recovered from COVID-19. The CDR3 runs from the conserved cysteine through the conserved F or W. D genes are given only for firm matches. Size is stated for part of the rows, as once, few or many counts, or as a class when the clone is expanded.

d_gene,abundance,v_gene,j_gene,CDR3aa,CDR3nt
TRBD2,.,TRBV5-1,TRBJ2-3,CASSYYSGGTTDTQYF,TGCGCCAGCAGCTATTATAGCGGGGGAACGACAGATACGCAGTATTTT
TRBD1,.,TRBV7-9,TRBJ1-6,CASSHRDRNNSPLHF,TGTGCCAGCAGCCACCGGGACAGAAATAATTCACCCCTCCACTTT
TRBD1,.,TRBV19,TRBJ1-2,CASRMTGGNGYTF,TGTGCCAGTAGGATGACAGGGGGCAATGGCTACACCTTC
TRBD1,.,TRBV9,TRBJ2-2,CASSARDRADTGELFF,TGTGCCAGCAGCGCCCGGGACAGGGCAGACACCGGGGAGCTGTTTTTT
.,.,TRBV5-5,TRBJ1-3,CASSLEDSTYSGNTIYF,TGTGCCAGCAGCTTGGAGGACAGCACTTACTCTGGAAACACCATATATTTT
.,.,TRBV6-2/TRBV6-3,TRBJ2-3,CASSPVEVDTQYF,TGTGCCAGCAGTCCAGTAGAGGTGGATACGCAGTATTTT
TRBD2,.,TRBV14,TRBJ2-3,CASSQDRASGGVLDQDTQYF,TGTGCCAGCAGCCAAGATCGGGCTAGCGGGGGGGTTTTGGATCAAGATACGCAGTATTTT
.,once,TRBV2,TRBJ1-5,CASSDWEPNQPQHF,TGTGCCAGCAGTGATTGGGAGCCAAATCAGCCCCAGCATTTT
.,.,TRBV15,TRBJ1-1,CATSEQPNTEAFF,TGTGCCACCAGCGAACAGCCGAACACTGAAGCTTTCTTT
.,.,TRBV12-3/TRBV12-4,TRBJ2-7,CASSLSTEQYF,TGTGCCAGCAGTTTAAGTACAGAGCAGTACTTC
TRBD1,.,TRBV5-1,TRBJ1-6,CASSLGGTGSNSPLHF,TGCGCCAGCAGCTTGGGCGGGACAGGGTCCAATTCACCCCTCCACTTT
.,.,TRBV27,TRBJ1-5,CASGGPVGPQHF,TGTGCCAGCGGCGGCCCAGTTGGGCCCCAGCATTTT
TRBD1,.,TRBV29-1,TRBJ2-1,CSARTGLVGNEQFF,TGCAGCGCCCGGACAGGGTTGGTAGGCAATGAGCAGTTCTTC
.,.,TRBV7-6,TRBJ1-1,CASSLGGTHNEAFF,TGTGCCAGCAGCTTAGGCGGGACGCACAATGAAGCTTTCTTT
.,.,TRBV27,TRBJ1-1,CASSLLQGRTEAFF,TGTGCCAGCAGTTTACTCCAGGGTCGAACTGAAGCTTTCTTT
TRBD1,.,TRBV6-2/TRBV6-3,TRBJ2-3,CASSYPPGGRNTDTQYF,TGTGCCAGCAGTTACCCCCCAGGGGGCCGAAACACAGATACGCAGTATTTT
.,once,TRBV12-5,TRBJ1-5,CASGPQGGNQPQHF,TGTGCTAGTGGCCCACAGGGTGGCAATCAGCCCCAGCATTTT
.,.,TRBV7-8,TRBJ1-1,CASSPVQGAEAFF,TGTGCCAGCAGCCCCGTGCAGGGCGCTGAAGCTTTCTTT
TRBD1,.,TRBV29-1,TRBJ1-2,CSVEDFDRGNYGYTF,TGCAGCGTTGAAGATTTCGACAGGGGGAACTATGGCTACACCTTC
TRBD2,.,TRBV7-8,TRBJ2-1,CASSSLAGGYNEQFF,TGTGCCAGCAGCTCTCTTGCGGGGGGTTACAATGAGCAGTTCTTC
TRBD2,.,TRBV13,TRBJ2-7,CASSGTSYEQYF,TGTGCCAGCTCCGGGACTAGTTACGAGCAGTACTTC
TRBD1,few,TRBV11-1,TRBJ1-1,CASRQTGDNTEAFF,TGTGCCAGCAGACAGACAGGGGACAACACTGAAGCTTTCTTT
TRBD2,.,TRBV4-2,TRBJ2-1,CASSDHSGGAYEQFF,TGTGCCAGCAGCGACCATAGCGGGGGTGCATATGAGCAGTTCTTC
TRBD1,.,TRBV3-1/TRBV3-2,TRBJ1-2,CASSPGQGLYGYTF,TGTGCCAGCAGCCCTGGACAGGGGCTCTATGGCTACACCTTC
.,once,TRBV2,TRBJ2-5,CASDGVKETQYF,TGTGCGTCCGACGGGGTAAAAGAGACCCAGTACTTC
.,once,TRBV5-1,TRBJ1-2,CASSSQTGANYGYTF,TGCGCCAGCAGCTCACAGACAGGAGCTAACTATGGCTACACCTTC
.,.,TRBV4-1,TRBJ2-1,CASSPVGGRNEQFF,TGCGCCAGCAGCCCCGTAGGGGGAAGGAATGAGCAGTTCTTC
TRBD1,.,TRBV6-5,TRBJ2-3,CASSRDRVYETTQYF,TGTGCCAGCTCCAGGGACAGGGTGTACGAGACGACGCAGTATTTT
.,.,TRBV19,TRBJ2-7,CASSITVINYEQYF,TGTGCCAGTAGTATAACAGTAATTAACTACGAGCAGTACTTC
TRBD1,.,TRBV6-5,TRBJ2-7,CASSYPREQGVDEQYF,TGTGCCAGCAGTTACCCACGGGAACAGGGGGTCGACGAGCAGTACTTC
TRBD1,.,TRBV2,TRBJ1-1,CASSETGGLGSFF,TGTGCCAGCAGTGAGACAGGGGGGCTAGGGTCTTTCTTT
.,.,TRBV5-6,TRBJ1-3,CASPGNTIYF,TGTGCCAGCCCGGGAAACACCATATATTTT
.,once,TRBV15,TRBJ1-1,CATSRDPTEAFF,TGTGCCACCAGCAGAGATCCTACTGAAGCTTTCTTT
.,.,TRBV10-1,TRBJ1-5,CASSPAGGQPQHF,TGCGCCAGCAGTCCTGCCGGGGGGCAGCCCCAGCATTTT
TRBD1,.,TRBV29-1,TRBJ2-1,CSVRTGDNNEQFF,TGCAGCGTTAGGACAGGGGACAACAATGAGCAGTTCTTC
TRBD1,.,TRBV7-3,TRBJ1-1,CASSPRTGLATEAFF,TGTGCCAGCAGCCCCCGGACAGGGCTTGCGACTGAAGCTTTCTTT
.,.,TRBV11-2,TRBJ1-3,CASSPSGGKGNTIYF,TGTGCCAGCAGCCCCTCCGGGGGGAAGGGAAACACCATATATTTT
.,.,TRBV25-1,TRBJ1-6,CASSGGLRGSPLHF,TGTGCCAGCAGCGGGGGGTTACGGGGTTCACCCCTCCACTTT
.,.,TRBV18,TRBJ1-5,CASSEGVGQPQHF,TGTGCCAGCTCCGAGGGGGTTGGTCAGCCCCAGCATTTT
.,.,TRBV2,TRBJ1-1,CASSAHRWGTENTEAFF,TGTGCCAGCAGTGCTCATCGGTGGGGCACAGAGAACACTGAAGCTTTCTTT
.,.,TRBV3-1/TRBV3-2,TRBJ1-6,CASSQDLANSFNSPLHF,TGTGCCAGCAGCCAAGATCTTGCGAACAGTTTTAATTCACCCCTCCACTTT
.,.,TRBV30,TRBJ1-2,CAWSLQVAGGYTF,TGTGCCTGGAGCCTACAGGTTGCTGGGGGCTACACCTTC
.,few,TRBV15,TRBJ1-2,CATSRTSGTYYGYTF,TGTGCCACCAGCAGAACATCCGGGACATATTATGGCTACACCTTC
.,.,TRBV7-2,TRBJ1-5,CASSLQIGGNQPQHF,TGTGCCAGCAGCTTACAGATTGGCGGAAATCAGCCCCAGCATTTT